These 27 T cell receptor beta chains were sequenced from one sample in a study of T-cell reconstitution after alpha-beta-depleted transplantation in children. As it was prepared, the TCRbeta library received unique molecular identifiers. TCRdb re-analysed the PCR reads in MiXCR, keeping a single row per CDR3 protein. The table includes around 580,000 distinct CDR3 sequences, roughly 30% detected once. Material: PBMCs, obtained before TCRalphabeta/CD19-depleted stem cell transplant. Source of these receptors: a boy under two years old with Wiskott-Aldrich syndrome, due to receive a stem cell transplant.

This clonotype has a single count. The CDR3 DNA sequence: TGTGCCAGCAGCTTTTTTAGCGGAACCTACAATGAGCAGTTCTTC. It yields the protein CASSFFSGTYNEQFF. This chain links TRBV7-9 with TRBJ2-1, with D tentatively TRBD2 (6 bases). Between the trimmed V and J ends, which lost 3 bases and 2 bases, there was a span of 11 bases. The CDR3 has 15 residues. Germline V CDR1 and CDR2: SEHNR, FQNEAQ (reference sequence).

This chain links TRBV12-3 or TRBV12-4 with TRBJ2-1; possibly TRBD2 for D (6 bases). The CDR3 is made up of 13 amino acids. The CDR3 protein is CACWGDSYNEQFF. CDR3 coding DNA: TGTGCATGCTGGGGGGACTCCTACAATGAGCAGTTCTTC.

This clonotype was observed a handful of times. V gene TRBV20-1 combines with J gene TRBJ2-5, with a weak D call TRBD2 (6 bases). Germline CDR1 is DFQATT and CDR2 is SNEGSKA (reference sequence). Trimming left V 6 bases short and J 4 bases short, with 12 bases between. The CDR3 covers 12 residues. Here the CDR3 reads CSAKLASETQYF. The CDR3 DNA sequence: TGCAGTGCAAAACTAGCTTCAGAGACCCAGTACTTC.

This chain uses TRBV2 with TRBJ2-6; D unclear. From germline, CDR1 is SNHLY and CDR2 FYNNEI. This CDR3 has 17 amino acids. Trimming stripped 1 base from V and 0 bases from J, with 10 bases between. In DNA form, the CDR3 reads TGTGCCAGCAGTGAAGAGCCTTTAGACTCTGGGGCCAACGTCCTGACTTTC. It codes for CASSEEPLDSGANVLTF.

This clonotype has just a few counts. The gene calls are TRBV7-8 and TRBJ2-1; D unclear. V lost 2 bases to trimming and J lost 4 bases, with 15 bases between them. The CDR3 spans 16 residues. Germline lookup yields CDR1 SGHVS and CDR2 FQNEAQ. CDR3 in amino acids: CASSLRLELRYNEQFF. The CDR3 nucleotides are TGTGCCAGCAGCTTAAGACTGGAGTTGAGGTACAATGAGCAGTTCTTC.

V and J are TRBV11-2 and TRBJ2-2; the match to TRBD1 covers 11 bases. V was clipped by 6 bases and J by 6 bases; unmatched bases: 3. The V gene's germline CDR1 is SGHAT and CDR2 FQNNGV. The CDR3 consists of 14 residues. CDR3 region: CASRDRGRPGELFF. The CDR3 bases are TGTGCCAGCAGGGACAGGGGGCGCCCCGGGGAGCTGTTTTTT.

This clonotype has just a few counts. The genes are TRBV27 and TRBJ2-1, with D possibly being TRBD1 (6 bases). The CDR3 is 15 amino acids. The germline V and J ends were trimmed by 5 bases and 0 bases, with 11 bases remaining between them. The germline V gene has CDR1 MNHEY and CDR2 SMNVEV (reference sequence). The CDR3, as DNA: TGTGCCAGCAGTAACGACAGGAGCTCCTACAATGAGCAGTTCTTC. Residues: CASSNDRSSYNEQFF.

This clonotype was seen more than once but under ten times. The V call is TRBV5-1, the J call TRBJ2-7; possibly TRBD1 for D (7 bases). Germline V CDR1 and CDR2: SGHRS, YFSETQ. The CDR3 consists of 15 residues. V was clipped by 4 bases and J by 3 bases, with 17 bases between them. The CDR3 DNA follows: TGCGCCAGCAGCGGAAGACAGGGACTGAACTACGAGCAGTACTTC. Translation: CASSGRQGLNYEQYF.

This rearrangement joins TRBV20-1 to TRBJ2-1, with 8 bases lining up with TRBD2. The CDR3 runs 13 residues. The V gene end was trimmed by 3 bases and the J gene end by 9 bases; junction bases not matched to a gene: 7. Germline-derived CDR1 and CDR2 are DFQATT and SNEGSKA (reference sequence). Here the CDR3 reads CSARKAGVLEQFF. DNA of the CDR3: TGCAGTGCTAGGAAAGCGGGAGTGCTTGAGCAGTTCTTC.

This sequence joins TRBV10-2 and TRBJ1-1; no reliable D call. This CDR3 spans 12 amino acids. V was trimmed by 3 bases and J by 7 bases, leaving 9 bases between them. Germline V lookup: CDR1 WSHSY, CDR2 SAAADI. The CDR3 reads CASSEGSIEAFF. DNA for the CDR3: TGCGCCAGCAGTGAAGGGTCGATTGAAGCTTTCTTT.

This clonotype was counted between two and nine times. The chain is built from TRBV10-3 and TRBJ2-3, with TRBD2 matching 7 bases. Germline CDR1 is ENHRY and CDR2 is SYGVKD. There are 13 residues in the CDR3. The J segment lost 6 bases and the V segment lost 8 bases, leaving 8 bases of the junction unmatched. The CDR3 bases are TGTGCCATCTGTGCGGGAGAATACGATACGCAGTATTTT. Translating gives CAICAGEYDTQYF.

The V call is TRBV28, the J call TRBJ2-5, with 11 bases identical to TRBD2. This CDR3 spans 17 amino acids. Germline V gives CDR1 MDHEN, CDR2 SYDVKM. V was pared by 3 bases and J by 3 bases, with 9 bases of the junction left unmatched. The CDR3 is CASSFSLAGGPKETQYF. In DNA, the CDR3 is TGTGCCAGCAGTTTCAGTTTAGCGGGAGGGCCAAAAGAGACCCAGTACTTC.

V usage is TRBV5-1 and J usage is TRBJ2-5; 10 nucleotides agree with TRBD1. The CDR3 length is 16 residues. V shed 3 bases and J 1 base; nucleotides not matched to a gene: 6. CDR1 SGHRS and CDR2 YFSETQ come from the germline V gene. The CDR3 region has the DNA TGCGCCAGCAGCTGGGCCGGGACAGGGGTCCAAGAGACCCAGTACTTC. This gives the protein CASSWAGTGVQETQYF.

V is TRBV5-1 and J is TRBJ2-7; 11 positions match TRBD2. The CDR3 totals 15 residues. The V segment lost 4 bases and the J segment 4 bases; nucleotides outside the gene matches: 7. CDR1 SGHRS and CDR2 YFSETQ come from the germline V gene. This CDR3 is CASSILTSGIYEQYF. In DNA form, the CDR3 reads TGCGCCAGCAGCATTTTGACTAGCGGGATTTACGAGCAGTACTTC.

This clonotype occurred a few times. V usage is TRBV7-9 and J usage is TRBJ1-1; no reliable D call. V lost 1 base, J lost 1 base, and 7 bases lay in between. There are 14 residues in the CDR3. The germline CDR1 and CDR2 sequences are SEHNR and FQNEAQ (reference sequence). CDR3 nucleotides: TGTGCCAGCAGCTTAGTTCTTTCGAACACTGAAGCTTTCTTT. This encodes CASSLVLSNTEAFF.

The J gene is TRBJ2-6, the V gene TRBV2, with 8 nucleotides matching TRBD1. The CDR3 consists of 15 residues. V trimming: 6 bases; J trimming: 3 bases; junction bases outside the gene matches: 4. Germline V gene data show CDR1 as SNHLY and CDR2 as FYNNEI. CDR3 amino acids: CASRKQGVGANVLTF. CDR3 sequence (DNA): TGTGCCAGCAGGAAACAGGGGGTTGGGGCCAACGTCCTGACTTTC.

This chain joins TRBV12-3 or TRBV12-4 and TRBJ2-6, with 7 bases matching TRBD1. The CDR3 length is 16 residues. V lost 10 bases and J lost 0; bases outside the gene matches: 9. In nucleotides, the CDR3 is TGTGCCACCCCGGGACAGCACAGCTCTGGGGCCAACGTCCTGACTTTC. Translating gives CATPGQHSSGANVLTF.

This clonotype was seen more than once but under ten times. The CDR3 loop reads CASSRHWSRRDPMSGRETQYF. The CDR3 coding sequence is TGTGCCAGCAGTAGACATTGGAGTAGAAGGGACCCGATGAGCGGGAGAGAGACCCAGTACTTC. The gene calls are TRBV6-7 and TRBJ2-5; 8 bases line up with TRBD2. TRBV6-7 is an ORF, with its function uncertain. The V segment lost 5 bases and the J segment 4 bases; nucleotides outside the gene matches: 27. The CDR3 runs 21 residues.

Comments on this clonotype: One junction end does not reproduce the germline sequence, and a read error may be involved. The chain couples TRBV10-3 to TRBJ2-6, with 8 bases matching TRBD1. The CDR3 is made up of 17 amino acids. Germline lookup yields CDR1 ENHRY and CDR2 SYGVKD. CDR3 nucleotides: TGTGCCATCAGCCTTTCACGGACAGGGCTTGTGGCCAACGGCCTGACTTTC. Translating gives CAISLSRTGLVANGLTF.

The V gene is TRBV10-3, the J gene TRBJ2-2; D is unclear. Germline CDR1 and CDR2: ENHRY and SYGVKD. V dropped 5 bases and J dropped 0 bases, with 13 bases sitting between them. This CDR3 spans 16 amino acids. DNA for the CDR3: TGTGCCATCAGTTCCGGCGTCCAATCGAACACCGGGGAGCTGTTTTTT. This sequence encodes CAISSGVQSNTGELFF.

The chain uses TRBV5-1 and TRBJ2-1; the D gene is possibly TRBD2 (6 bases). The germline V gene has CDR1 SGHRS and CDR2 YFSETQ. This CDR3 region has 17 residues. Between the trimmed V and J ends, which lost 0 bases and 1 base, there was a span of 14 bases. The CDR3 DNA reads TGCGCCAGCAGCTTGGTATCCGGGACTTCATCCTACAATGAGCAGTTCTTC. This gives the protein CASSLVSGTSSYNEQFF.

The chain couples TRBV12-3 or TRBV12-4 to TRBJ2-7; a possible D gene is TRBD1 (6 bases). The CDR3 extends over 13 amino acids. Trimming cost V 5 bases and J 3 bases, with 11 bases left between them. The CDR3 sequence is CASSARGFYEQYF. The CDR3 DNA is TGTGCCAGCAGTGCCAGGGGATTCTACGAGCAGTACTTC.

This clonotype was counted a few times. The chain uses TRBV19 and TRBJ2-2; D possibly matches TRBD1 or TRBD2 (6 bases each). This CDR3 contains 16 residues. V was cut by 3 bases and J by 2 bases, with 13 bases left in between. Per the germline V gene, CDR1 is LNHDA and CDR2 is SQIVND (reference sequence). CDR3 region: CASSILPGANTGELFF. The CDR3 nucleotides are TGTGCCAGTAGTATTTTACCGGGGGCCAACACCGGGGAGCTGTTTTTT.

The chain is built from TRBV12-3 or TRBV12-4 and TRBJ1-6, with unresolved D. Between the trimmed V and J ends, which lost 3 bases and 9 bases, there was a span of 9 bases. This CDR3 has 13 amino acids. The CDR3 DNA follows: TGTGCCAGCAGTTTGGGAATTGGTTCACCCCTCCACTTT. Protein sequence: CASSLGIGSPLHF.

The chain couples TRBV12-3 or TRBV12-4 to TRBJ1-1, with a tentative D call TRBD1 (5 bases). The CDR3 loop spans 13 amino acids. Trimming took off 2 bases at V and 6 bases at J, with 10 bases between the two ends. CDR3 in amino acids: CASSLTGESEAFF. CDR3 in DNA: TGTGCCAGCAGTTTAACAGGAGAGTCTGAAGCTTTCTTT.

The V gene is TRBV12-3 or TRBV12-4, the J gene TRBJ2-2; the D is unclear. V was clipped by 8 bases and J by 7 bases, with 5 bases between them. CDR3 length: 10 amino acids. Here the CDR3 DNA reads TGTGCCAGCTTCAGCGGGGAGCTGTTTTTT. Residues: CASFSGELFF.

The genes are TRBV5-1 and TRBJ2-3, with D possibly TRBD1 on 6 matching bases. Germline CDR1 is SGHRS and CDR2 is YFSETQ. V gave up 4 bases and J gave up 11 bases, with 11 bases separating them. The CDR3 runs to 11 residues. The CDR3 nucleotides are TGCGCCAGCAGCCTGGACAGCCAGCAGTATTTT. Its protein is CASSLDSQQYF.